Below are 29 T cell receptor beta chains sequenced from a single sample in a study of shared clonotypes between healthy human individuals (dated by TCRdb to the early 2020s). The library was prepared using the immunoSEQ multiplex PCR assay. The table was pulled from immuneACCESS by TCRdb, which kept in-frame rearrangements only. Such tables lose some clones; where checked, under half of the loss comes from unresolved V genes, and the rest has no known cause. This sample holds 800,000 to 1,200,000 clones; 78% were observed only once. Jointly, the top ten make up more than 0.5% of the sample. The sequencing sample was made of memory CD4+ T cells from PBMCs. The meaning of the sample's cell subset or site label: CD45RA-negative fraction. These receptors came from a man in his late teens or twenties in good health. Some clones in this sample may be carry-over from other donors' samples.

The rearrangement links TRBV19 to TRBJ2-1; 7 bases line up with TRBD2. The length of the CDR3 is 15 residues. V lost 3 bases, J lost 0 bases, and 2 bases stayed unmatched. Germline V gene data show CDR1 as LNHDA and CDR2 as SQIVND (reference sequence). The CDR3 nucleotides read TGTGCCAGTAGTATGGGCGGGAGCTCCTACAATGAGCAGTTCTTC. Translated, it gives CASSMGGSSYNEQFF.

The J gene is TRBJ2-3, the V gene TRBV5-8; 8 nucleotides match TRBD2. CDR3 length: 14 amino acids. Germline values: CDR1 SGHTS, CDR2 YDEGEE. CDR3 nucleotides: TGTGCTTCCAAGCGGGAGTGGGTTACAGATACGCAGTATTTT. Translated: CASKREWVTDTQYF. The variable domain in full, with the rest retrieved from reference TRBV5-8 and TRBJ2-3, is EAGVTQSPTHLIKTRGQQATLRCSPISGHTSVYWYQQALGLGLQFLLWYDEGEERNRGNFPPRFSGRQFPNYSSELNVNALELEDSALYLCASKREWVTDTQYFGPGTRLTVL.

The gene calls are TRBV5-1 and TRBJ1-2; D is perhaps TRBD1 (6 bases). Germline V gene lookup returns CDR1 SGHRS and CDR2 YFSETQ. V lost 3 bases, J lost 3 bases, and 9 bases lay in between. The CDR3 consists of 13 residues. CDR3 in amino acids: CASSSDSHYGYTF. DNA of the CDR3: TGCGCCAGCAGCTCGGACAGCCACTATGGCTACACCTTC.

The chain carries TRBV2 and TRBJ1-2; unclear D gene. V lost 6 bases and J lost 1, with 3 bases in between. The germline CDR1 and CDR2 sequences are SNHLY and FYNNEI. The CDR3 contains 11 residues. The CDR3 protein is CASRFNYGYTF. The CDR3 DNA is TGTGCCAGCAGATTTAACTATGGCTACACCTTC.

The chain couples TRBV6-5 to TRBJ2-1, with 10 bases fitting TRBD1. In germline, CDR1 is MNHEY, CDR2 SVGAGI. Losses at the gene ends were 6 bases for V and 4 bases for J; bases not matched to a gene: 6. The CDR3 is 15 residues long. The CDR3 sequence: CASRAGTGEYNEQFF. CDR3 in DNA: TGTGCCAGCAGAGCCGGGACAGGGGAATACAATGAGCAGTTCTTC.

This clone was observed once. Other DNA variants within this sample encode the same CDR3. The chain's CDR3 is CSVGGTGGNTEAFF. CDR3 bases: TGCAGCGTTGGGGGAACAGGGGGAAACACTGAAGCTTTCTTT. V usage is TRBV29-1 and J usage is TRBJ1-1, with 8 bases aligning to TRBD1. The CDR3 has 14 amino acids. The germline V gene encodes CDR1 SQVTM and CDR2 ANQGSEA. Trimming cost V 4 bases and J 2 bases; bases outside gene matches: 6.

CDR3 amino acids: CASSQQGPQETQYF. The CDR3 DNA follows: TGTGCCAGCTCACAACAGGGGCCCCAAGAGACCCAGTACTTC. This chain links TRBV18 with TRBJ2-5, with 7 bases identical to TRBD1. CDR3 size: 14 residues. With V trimmed by 4 bases and J by 1 base, 3 bases remained unmatched. In germline, CDR1 is KGHSH, CDR2 LQKENI.

The chain carries TRBV7-2 and TRBJ1-1; 8 positions agree with TRBD1. Germline V gene data show CDR1 as SGHTA and CDR2 as FQGNSA. The CDR3 runs 14 residues. V shed 5 bases and J 4 bases; nucleotides not matched to a gene: 6. The CDR3 reads CASSTRTGFTEAFF. In DNA, the CDR3 is TGTGCCAGCAGCACCCGGACAGGGTTCACTGAAGCTTTCTTT. Full variable domain (missing parts from reference TRBV7-2 and TRBJ1-1): GAGVSQSPSNKVTEKGKDVELRCDPISGHTALYWYRQSLGQGLEFLIYFQGNSAPDKSGLPSDRFSAERTGGSVSTLTIQRTQQEDSAVYLCASSTRTGFTEAFFGQGTRLTVV.

The CDR3 is CASSRIMRAWEPQHF. The CDR3 DNA sequence: TGTGCCAGCAGCCGGATCATGCGGGCGTGGGAGCCCCAGCATTTT. The chain carries TRBV5-8 and TRBJ1-5; D gene unclear. V lost 4 bases and J lost 8, with 19 bases in between. The V gene's germline CDR1 is SGHTS and CDR2 YDEGEE. CDR3 length: 15 residues.

The chain couples TRBV7-6 to TRBJ1-2; D call uncertain. This CDR3 is built from 13 residues. V was cut by 1 base and J by 4 bases, with 7 bases left in between. CDR1 SGHVS and CDR2 FNYEAQ come from the germline V gene. The CDR3 DNA follows: TGTGCCAGCAGCTTAGGGCAATCCTATGGCTACACCTTC. Translation gives CASSLGQSYGYTF.

The genes are TRBV19 and TRBJ2-3, with a weak D call TRBD2 (5 bases). V shed 7 bases and J shed 0 bases, with 11 bases lying between them. The CDR3 totals 14 residues. From germline, CDR1 is LNHDA and CDR2 SQIVND (reference sequence). The CDR3 region has the DNA TGTGCCAGTACGGATACGGGAAGCACAGATACGCAGTATTTT. Translating gives CASTDTGSTDTQYF.

The chain combines TRBV7-2 with TRBJ2-6; D not resolved. The CDR3 is 19 amino acids. Looked up from germline, CDR1 is SGHTA and CDR2 is FQGNSA. Trimming left V 5 bases short and J 0 bases short, with 20 bases between. The CDR3 DNA reads TGTGCCAGCAGCCTCTACTTGACCCTGGATTACTCTGGGGCCAACGTCCTGACTTTC. This codes for CASSLYLTLDYSGANVLTF.

This clone was detected only a few times. J is TRBJ2-1 and V is TRBV2; TRBD2 matches at 10 bases. CDR3 length equals 15 residues. Trimming removed 6 bases from V and 4 bases from J; junction bases left unmatched: 6. CDR1 and CDR2 (germline): SNHLY, FYNNEI. In DNA form, the CDR3 reads TGTGCCAGCAGACCCACTAGCGGGGCATACAATGAGCAGTTCTTC. Protein sequence: CASRPTSGAYNEQFF.

The V call is TRBV6-1, the J call TRBJ2-1; 12 nucleotides line up with TRBD2. Per the germline V gene, CDR1 is MNHNS and CDR2 is SASEGT. Trimming cost V 10 bases and J 8 bases; bases outside gene matches: 9. This CDR3 contains 14 residues. The CDR3 DNA is TGTGCCACCGCACCGACTAGCGGGAGCTATGAGCAGTTCTTC. Translation gives CATAPTSGSYEQFF.

The chain joins TRBV15 to TRBJ2-5, with TRBD2 matching over 10 bases. The germline V gene has CDR1 LNHNV and CDR2 YYDKDF (reference sequence). There are 19 residues in the CDR3. V lost 5 bases and J lost 5; bases outside the gene matches: 20. The CDR3 spells CATSPAVVSLAGDRETQYF. For the CDR3, the DNA is TGTGCCACCAGCCCAGCAGTTGTTTCCCTAGCGGGAGATAGGGAGACCCAGTACTTC. Together with reference TRBV15 and TRBJ2-5, the CDR3 gives the full variable domain: DAMVIQNPRYQVTQFGKPVTLSCSQTLNHNVMYWYQQKSSQAPKLLFHYYDKDFNNEADTPDNFQSRRPNTSFCFLDIRSPGLGDTAMYLCATSPAVVSLAGDRETQYFGPGTRLLVL.

This sequence joins TRBV5-1 and TRBJ2-5; D unresolved. CDR3 length: 14 residues. V lost 2 bases to trimming and J lost 4 bases, with 12 bases between them. Per the germline V gene, CDR1 is SGHRS and CDR2 is YFSETQ. The CDR3 loop reads CASSFDGFRETQYF. Written as DNA, the CDR3 is TGCGCCAGCAGCTTTGACGGCTTCCGAGAGACCCAGTACTTC.

The sample holds a few counts of this clone. This chain uses TRBV7-2 with TRBJ1-1, with a possible D match to TRBD1 (5 bases). CDR1 and CDR2 from the germline V gene are SGHTA and FQGNSA. Between the trimmed V and J ends, which lost 5 bases and 8 bases, there was a span of 12 bases. This CDR3 has 12 residues. The CDR3 spells CASSAGPSEAFF. The CDR3 DNA follows: TGTGCCAGCAGCGCAGGGCCATCCGAAGCTTTCTTT.

This clone has ten or more counts. This chain links TRBV5-1 with TRBJ2-2; TRBD2 is a possible D gene (5 bases). V was cut by 5 bases and J by 5 bases, with 16 bases left in between. Germline CDR1 reads SGHRS; CDR2 reads YFSETQ. The CDR3 covers 15 residues. The CDR3 coding sequence is TGCGCCAGCAGATTTTTAGCCGGAGGAACCGGGGAGCTGTTTTTT. Translated, it gives CASRFLAGGTGELFF. The full variable domain, its missing parts supplied by reference TRBV5-1 and TRBJ2-2, is KAGVTQTPRYLIKTRGQQVTLSCSPISGHRSVSWYQQTPGQGLQFLFEYFSETQRNKGNFPGRFSGRQFSNSRSEMNVSTLELGDSALYLCASRFLAGGTGELFFGEGSRLTVL.

J is TRBJ2-7 and V is TRBV28; TRBD2 matches 9 bases. This CDR3 spans 13 amino acids. Trimming at V came to 8 bases and at J to 0 bases, leaving 2 bases not matched to a gene. From germline, CDR1 is MDHEN and CDR2 SYDVKM. The CDR3 nucleotides read TGTGCCAGCGGTAGCGGGAGCTCCTACGAGCAGTACTTC. The encoded protein is CASGSGSSYEQYF.

As for this clone: Additional DNA sequences in this sample encode the identical CDR3. The chain has TRBV7-9 and TRBJ2-3; D gene uncertain. CDR1 and CDR2 (germline): SEHNR, FQNEAQ (reference sequence). The germline V and J ends were trimmed by 1 base and 4 bases, with 3 bases remaining between them. CDR3 length: 12 residues. The CDR3 protein is CASSLGPDTQYF. In DNA form, the CDR3 reads TGTGCCAGCAGCTTAGGGCCAGATACGCAGTATTTT.

The rearrangement joins TRBV11-3 to TRBJ2-3; D call uncertain. V lost 3 bases, J lost 4 bases, and 8 bases lay in between. CDR1 SGHNT and CDR2 YENEEA come from the germline V gene. This CDR3 is 13 amino acids long. The CDR3 DNA follows: TGTGCCAGCAGCTTTTCAGCGTCAGATACGCAGTATTTT. It yields the protein CASSFSASDTQYF.

The chain recombines TRBV11-2 with TRBJ1-1; a weak D match, TRBD1 (5 bases). The CDR3 sequence is 17 residues long. Per the germline V gene, CDR1 is SGHAT and CDR2 is FQNNGV. Trimming stripped 2 bases from V and 5 bases from J, with 21 bases between. CDR3 coding DNA: TGTGCCAGCAGCTTAATGGCCCCAGGGAAAAGACGAACTGAAGCTTTCTTT. Encoded protein: CASSLMAPGKRRTEAFF. Full variable domain (missing parts from reference TRBV11-2 and TRBJ1-1): EAGVAQSPRYKIIEKRQSVAFWCNPISGHATLYWYQQILGQGPKLLIQFQNNGVVDDSQLPKDRFSAERLKGVDSTLKIQPAKLEDSAVYLCASSLMAPGKRRTEAFFGQGTRLTVV.

The chain combines TRBV6-1 with TRBJ1-1, with 7 bases aligning to TRBD1. Germline V gene sequence: CDR1 MNHNS, CDR2 SASEGT. This CDR3 spans 13 amino acids. V lost 0 bases to trimming and J lost 8 bases; unmatched junction nucleotides: 3. This CDR3 reads CASSEAQQGEAFF. CDR3 DNA: TGTGCCAGCAGTGAAGCGCAACAGGGGGAAGCTTTCTTT.

V usage is TRBV11-2 and J usage is TRBJ2-3; no reliable D call. There are 14 residues in the CDR3. Germline-derived CDR1 and CDR2 are SGHAT and FQNNGV. Trimming removed 2 bases from V and 0 bases from J, with 6 bases in between. CDR3 DNA: TGTGCCAGCAGCTTAATGCAGAGCACAGATACGCAGTATTTT. Its protein is CASSLMQSTDTQYF. Full variable domain (missing parts from reference TRBV11-2 and TRBJ2-3): EAGVAQSPRYKIIEKRQSVAFWCNPISGHATLYWYQQILGQGPKLLIQFQNNGVVDDSQLPKDRFSAERLKGVDSTLKIQPAKLEDSAVYLCASSLMQSTDTQYFGPGTRLTVL.

The CDR3 coding sequence is TGTGCCAGCAGCGTAGACCCGATTGGGAATGAAAAACTGTTTTTT. It is translated as CASSVDPIGNEKLFF. The chain has TRBV9 and TRBJ1-4; D remains unclear. Germline CDR1 reads SGDLS; CDR2 reads YYNGEE. This CDR3 comprises 15 residues. Trimming left V 0 bases short and J 5 bases short, with 11 bases between.

This clone was counted a single time. CDR3 sequence: CASSLMGEKLFF. The DNA for the CDR3 is TGTGCCAGCAGCTTGATGGGGGAAAAACTGTTTTTT. This chain links TRBV5-5 with TRBJ1-4; D gene uncertain. The CDR3 length is 12 residues. Trimming took off 1 base at V and 8 bases at J, with 6 bases between the two ends. Germline-derived CDR1 and CDR2 are SGHKS and YYEKEE (reference sequence).

The genes are TRBV28 and TRBJ2-7, with 9 bases lining up with TRBD1. Trimming removed 5 bases from V and 5 bases from J; junction bases left unmatched: 7. CDR1 MDHEN and CDR2 SYDVKM come from the germline V gene. CDR3 length: 14 amino acids. The CDR3 nucleotides are TGTGCCAGCAGTGCCGGGACAGGGCTAGACGAGCAGTACTTC. Its protein product is CASSAGTGLDEQYF.

The chain employs TRBV30 and TRBJ2-6; the D is unclear. The CDR3 runs to 14 residues. V was cut by 0 bases and J by 0 bases, with 3 bases left in between. Germline V CDR1 and CDR2: GTSNPN, SVGIG (reference sequence). The CDR3 reads CAWSVHSGANVLTF. Here the CDR3 DNA reads TGTGCCTGGAGTGTCCACTCTGGGGCCAACGTCCTGACTTTC.

This clone was observed a single time. The chain carries TRBV2 and TRBJ1-3, with D hard to call. Germline V gene sequence: CDR1 SNHLY, CDR2 FYNNEI. This CDR3 has 12 amino acids. V shed 1 base and J shed 8 bases, with 6 bases lying between them. CDR3 loop: CASSEGIYTIYF. CDR3 in DNA: TGTGCCAGCAGTGAAGGTATCTACACCATATATTTT. Supplemented by reference TRBV2 and TRBJ1-3, the full variable domain reads EPEVTQTPSHQVTQMGQEVILRCVPISNHLYFYWYRQILGQKVEFLVSFYNNEISEKSEIFDDQFSVERPDGSNFTLKIRSTKLEDSAMYFCASSEGIYTIYFGEGSWLTVV.